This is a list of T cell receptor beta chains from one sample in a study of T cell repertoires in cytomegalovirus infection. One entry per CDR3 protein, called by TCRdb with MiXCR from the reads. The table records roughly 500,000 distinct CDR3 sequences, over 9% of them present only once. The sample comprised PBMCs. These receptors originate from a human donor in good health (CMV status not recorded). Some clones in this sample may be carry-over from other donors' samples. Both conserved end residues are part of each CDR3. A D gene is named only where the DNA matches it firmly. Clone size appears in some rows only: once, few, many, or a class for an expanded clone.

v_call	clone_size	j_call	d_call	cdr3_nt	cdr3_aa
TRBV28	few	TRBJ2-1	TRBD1	TGTGCCAGCAGTTTATACGGGACAGGGACCAATGAGCAGTTCTTC	CASSLYGTGTNEQFF
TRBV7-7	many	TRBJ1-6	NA	TGTGCTAGCAGCTTAAATCCGATCGGTTCACCCCTCCACTTT	CASSLNPIGSPLHF
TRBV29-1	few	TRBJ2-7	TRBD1	TGCAGCGTTGCTCTAGGGACAGGGGGCCTGCTCGAGCAGTACTTC	CSVALGTGGLLEQYF
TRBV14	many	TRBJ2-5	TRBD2	TGTGCCAGCAGCCAACCGACAAGACTAGCGGGCTACCAAGAGACCCAGTACTTC	CASSQPTRLAGYQETQYF
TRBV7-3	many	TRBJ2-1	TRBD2	TGTGCCAGCAGCTTTGAGGGAGGGCCTTGGGATGAGCAGTTCTTC	CASSFEGGPWDEQFF
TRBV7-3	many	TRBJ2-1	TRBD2	TGTGCCAGCAGCTCGGTCCCTGGGAGGGATTACAATGAGCAGTTCTTC	CASSSVPGRDYNEQFF
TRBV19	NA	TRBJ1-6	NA	TGTGCCAGTAGTATTCGTACGGTGGCAGAGAATAATTCACCCCTCCACTTT	CASSIRTVAENNSPLHF
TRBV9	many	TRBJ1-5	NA	TGTGCCAGCAGCGCCGGGAGTAGCAATCAGCCCCAGCATTTT	CASSAGSSNQPQHF
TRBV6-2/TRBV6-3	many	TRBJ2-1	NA	TGTGCCGTTAGGGAGGCTAAGTATATTTCCTACAATGAGCAGTTCTTC	CAVREAKYISYNEQFF
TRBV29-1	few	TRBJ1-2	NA	TGCAGCGTTGAATTGGGGGGCCCTAACTATGGCTACACCTTC	CSVELGGPNYGYTF
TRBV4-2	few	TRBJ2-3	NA	TGTGCCAGCAGCCAAGAGGGAGCGGGACAGACAGATACGCAGTATTTT	CASSQEGAGQTDTQYF
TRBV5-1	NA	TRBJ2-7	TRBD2	TGCGCCAGCAGCTTGTTCCAAGGGGGACTAGCCCCGCGCTACGAGCAGTACTTC	CASSLFQGGLAPRYEQYF
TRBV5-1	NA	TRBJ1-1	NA	TGCGCCAGCAGCTTGTCCCCGGGGAGAAGCACTGAAGCTTTCTTT	CASSLSPGRSTEAFF
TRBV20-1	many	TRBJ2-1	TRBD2	TGCAGTGCTAGGGCTCGACTAGCGGGAAGCAATGAGCAGTTCTTC	CSARARLAGSNEQFF
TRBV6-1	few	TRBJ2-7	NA	TGTGCCAGCATACAGGATTACGAGCAGTACTTC	CASIQDYEQYF
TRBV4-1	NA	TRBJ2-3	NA	TGCGCCAGCAGCCAAGGAGGAAGGACTCACCCCGGGGATACGCAGTATTTT	CASSQGGRTHPGDTQYF
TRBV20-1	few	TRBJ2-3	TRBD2	TGCAGTGCCTGGACTAGCCCGATCACAGATACGCAGTATTTT	CSAWTSPITDTQYF
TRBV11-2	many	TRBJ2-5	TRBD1	TGTGCCAGCAGCTCCGGGACAGCCTCGAGAGAGACCCAGTACTTC	CASSSGTASRETQYF
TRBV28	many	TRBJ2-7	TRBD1	TGTGCCAGTGTGGACAGGGCTTCCTACGAGCAGTACTTC	CASVDRASYEQYF
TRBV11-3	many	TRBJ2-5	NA	TGTGCCAGCAGCTCCCCCTCGACAGGAGAGACCCAGTACTTC	CASSSPSTGETQYF
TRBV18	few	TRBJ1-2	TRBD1	TGTGCCAGCTCACAGCTAGGGACAGCCGGCGGCTATGGCTACACCTTC	CASSQLGTAGGYGYTF
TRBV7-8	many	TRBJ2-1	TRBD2	TGTGCCAGCAGCTTAGGGAAAGCGGGGGGTGAGCAGTTCTTC	CASSLGKAGGEQFF
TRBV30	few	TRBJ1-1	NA	TGTGCCTGGAGTGTAGGAGGGGACACTGAAGCTTTCTTT	CAWSVGGDTEAFF
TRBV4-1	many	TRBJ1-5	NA	TGCGCCAGCAGCCAAGATCATCAACGGCAGCCCCAGCATTTT	CASSQDHQRQPQHF
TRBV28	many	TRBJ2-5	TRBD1	TGTGCCAGCAGACCGCTGCAGGACAGGGGTGGGGAGACCCAGTACTTC	CASRPLQDRGGETQYF
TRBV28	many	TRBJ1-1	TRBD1	TGTGCCAGCAGCTCCACCGGGACAGGGCCCACTGAAGCTTTCTTT	CASSSTGTGPTEAFF
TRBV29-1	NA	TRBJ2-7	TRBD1	TGCAGCGCTTCTCAGGGGGAGCTCTACGAGCAGTACTTC	CSASQGELYEQYF